These 25 T cell receptor beta chains came from one sample sequenced in a study of beta chain features in type 1 diabetes. Expressed TCRB transcripts were sequenced because the isolated RNA had all been reverse transcribed beforehand. Profiling relied on immunoSEQ multiplex PCR, and the TCRdb table lists in-frame clones only, not all of them. The data show a few hundred thousand clones, about 15% seen once. Study outcomes and limitations: People with Type 1 diabetes carried modestly yet significantly shorter TCRB CDR3s in all four CD4+ subsets.

These receptors have no identified antigens. Input material: naive CD4+ T cells from blood. These receptors all come from a man in his late teens or twenties with type 1 diabetes.

This clone was observed a few times. The chain recombines TRBV7-2 with TRBJ2-7; TRBD2 aligns across 7 bases. Germline CDR1 and CDR2: SGHTA and FQGNSA. This CDR3 has 15 amino acids. V shed 0 bases, J shed 3 bases, and the junction held 5 bases outside the gene matches. The CDR3 loop is CASSLAGGYLYEQYF. CDR3 bases: TGTGCCAGCAGCTTAGCCGGGGGGTATCTCTACGAGCAGTACTTC.

This clone was found a few times. The rearrangement links TRBV15 to TRBJ2-7; possible D gene TRBD2, 5 bases. The germline V and J ends were trimmed by 0 bases and 0 bases, with 15 bases remaining between them. CDR3 length: 17 amino acids. Germline V gene sequence: CDR1 LNHNV, CDR2 YYDKDF (reference sequence). The CDR3 DNA reads TGTGCCACCAGCAGAGATTTATATGAGGGATCCTCCTACGAGCAGTACTTC. Its protein is CATSRDLYEGSSYEQYF.

This clone occurred once. The rearrangement links TRBV5-1 to TRBJ2-3, with 12 bases lining up with TRBD2. After removal of 4 bases from V and 6 bases from J, the junction contained 12 bases not matched to a gene. Germline values: CDR1 SGHRS, CDR2 YFSETQ. The CDR3 loop spans 17 amino acids. CDR3 in DNA: TGCGCCAGCAGCCCGCGGCTTCCTAGCGGGAGGGTCGATACGCAGTATTTT. It encodes CASSPRLPSGRVDTQYF.

The rearrangement uses TRBV4-1 and TRBJ2-1; D possibly corresponds to TRBD1 (6 bases). This CDR3 region has 18 residues. Trimming removed 4 bases at V and 8 bases at J, with 27 bases between. Germline V gives CDR1 MGHRA, CDR2 YSYEKL. The CDR3 sequence: CASSLKMQGPRVTDEQFF. As DNA, the CDR3 is TGCGCCAGCAGCCTCAAAATGCAGGGGCCAAGGGTTACAGATGAGCAGTTCTTC.

This clone occurred a few times. This chain uses TRBV11-2 with TRBJ2-7; the D gene is possibly TRBD2 (5 bases). This CDR3 region has 13 residues. Germline V gene data show CDR1 as SGHAT and CDR2 as FQNNGV. Trimming shortened V by 6 bases and J by 4 bases, and 13 bases separated the two germline ends. The CDR3 DNA follows: TGTGCCAGCAGGCCGGGAACCAATTACGAGCAGTACTTC. Protein product: CASRPGTNYEQYF.

The chain joins TRBV9 to TRBJ1-3; D is unresolved. Germline V gives CDR1 SGDLS, CDR2 YYNGEE. The CDR3 totals 14 residues. Trimming took 5 bases from V and 0 from J, leaving 9 bases between them. The CDR3 coding sequence is TGTGCCAGCAGTGCTAGTTACTCTGGAAACACCATATATTTT. Protein sequence: CASSASYSGNTIYF.

This clone has more than one count but fewer than ten. The V gene is TRBV2, the J gene TRBJ1-5; D is ambiguous. This CDR3 spans 12 amino acids. V was cut by 6 bases and J by 6 bases, with 9 bases left in between. Germline V gene data show CDR1 as SNHLY and CDR2 as FYNNEI. This CDR3 is CASSLYGQPQHF. Written as DNA, the CDR3 is TGTGCCAGCAGCCTTTACGGTCAGCCCCAGCATTTT.

The chain's CDR3 is CASSLRVLSATPNYGYTF. The CDR3, as DNA: TGTGCCAGCAGCCTGAGGGTTTTGTCGGCGACTCCTAACTATGGCTACACCTTC. The genes are TRBV5-4 and TRBJ1-2; D not certain. The CDR3 contains 18 residues. The germline V gene has CDR1 SGHNT and CDR2 YYREEE (reference sequence). Between the trimmed V and J ends, which lost 4 bases and 0 bases, there was a span of 22 bases.

This clone was picked up a small number of times. The chain has TRBV28 and TRBJ2-7; 8 bases fit TRBD2. J was trimmed by 4 bases and V by 5 bases; bases with no gene match: 7. The CDR3 loop spans 14 amino acids. From germline, CDR1 is MDHEN and CDR2 SYDVKM. CDR3 sequence: CASSTSGSTYEQYF. The CDR3 nucleotides read TGTGCCAGCAGTACCAGCGGGAGTACGTACGAGCAGTACTTC.

This clone was seen a few times. The chain combines TRBV11-2 with TRBJ2-1; 10 nucleotides match TRBD2. V was clipped by 5 bases and J by 8 bases; unmatched bases: 12. From germline, CDR1 is SGHAT and CDR2 FQNNGV. The CDR3 covers 16 residues. CDR3 sequence: CASSPRLASGSDEQFF. The CDR3 DNA reads as TGTGCCAGCAGCCCGAGGCTGGCTAGCGGGAGTGATGAGCAGTTCTTC.

The chain joins TRBV5-1 to TRBJ2-7; 7 bases agree with TRBD2. The CDR3 spans 14 residues. The J segment lost 4 bases and the V segment lost 6 bases, leaving 10 bases of the junction unmatched. Germline lookup yields CDR1 SGHRS and CDR2 YFSETQ. The CDR3 DNA is TGCGCCAGCACCCGGCAGCGGGGAGGGTACGAGCAGTACTTC. This translates into CASTRQRGGYEQYF.

The chain has TRBV2 and TRBJ2-5; tentatively, D is TRBD1 (6 bases). The CDR3 length is 14 residues. Trimming took off 0 bases at V and 8 bases at J, with 13 bases between the two ends. Germline values: CDR1 SNHLY, CDR2 FYNNEI. In DNA, the CDR3 is TGTGCCAGCAGTGAAGCTTCACAGGGCGGCACCCAGTACTTC. This translates into CASSEASQGGTQYF.

This clone has just a few counts. The genes are TRBV7-2 and TRBJ2-6; the D is unclear. Germline lookup yields CDR1 SGHTA and CDR2 FQGNSA. The V end lost 7 bases, the J end lost 0 bases, and 7 bases lay between the germline ends. This CDR3 contains 14 residues. CDR3 DNA sequence: TGTGCCAGCATGCGAAGCTCTGGGGCCAACGTCCTGACTTTC. Its protein is CASMRSSGANVLTF.

This clone has just a few counts. This chain links TRBV2 with TRBJ2-5; 7 bases are shared with TRBD2. Trimming at V came to 4 bases and at J to 4 bases, leaving 9 bases not matched to a gene. The length of the CDR3 is 15 residues. CDR1 and CDR2 (germline): SNHLY, FYNNEI. CDR3 nucleotides: TGTGCCAGCAGTGGAGGGAGGGGATCGGGAGAGACCCAGTACTTC. Translation gives CASSGGRGSGETQYF.

The genes are TRBV5-1 and TRBJ2-7, with TRBD2 as a possible D gene (5 bases). The germline V gene encodes CDR1 SGHRS and CDR2 YFSETQ. Between the trimmed V and J ends, which lost 4 bases and 4 bases, there was a span of 9 bases. This CDR3 region has 12 residues. Here the CDR3 DNA reads TGCGCCAGCAGCCCGCCGGGATACGAGCAGTACTTC. Residues: CASSPPGYEQYF.

V is TRBV7-2 and J is TRBJ1-2; 7 bases fit TRBD1. The CDR3 is 15 amino acids. J lost 5 bases, V lost 2 bases, and 8 bases had no gene match. In germline, CDR1 is SGHTA, CDR2 FQGNSA. The CDR3 spells CASSLIETGIYGYTF. The DNA for the CDR3 is TGTGCCAGCAGCTTAATCGAGACAGGGATATATGGCTACACCTTC.

This clone was seen a few times. The rearrangement joins TRBV5-1 to TRBJ2-3; no clear D. The CDR3 is 16 residues long. Germline CDR1 and CDR2: SGHRS and YFSETQ. V was shortened by 0 bases and J by 2 bases, with 13 bases between the two germline ends. The CDR3 DNA sequence: TGCGCCAGCAGCTTGGTCCGTGGCGGATTCACAGATACGCAGTATTTT. Amino acid sequence: CASSLVRGGFTDTQYF.

This clone was recorded a few times. This sequence joins TRBV11-2 and TRBJ2-1; D remains ambiguous. The CDR3 is made up of 16 amino acids. V lost 5 bases to trimming and J lost 0 bases, with 14 bases between them. Germline V gives CDR1 SGHAT, CDR2 FQNNGV. In DNA, the CDR3 is TGTGCCAGCAGCCCCGCCCTGCTAGGCTCCTACAATGAGCAGTTCTTC. Amino acids: CASSPALLGSYNEQFF.

This chain links TRBV7-2 with TRBJ2-5, with D possibly being TRBD2 (5 bases). The germline CDR1 and CDR2 sequences are SGHTA and FQGNSA. V lost 1 base, J lost 5 bases, and 11 bases lay in between. This CDR3 has 14 amino acids. The CDR3, as DNA: TGTGCCAGCAGCTTAGTGCCTAGCTGGGAGACCCAGTACTTC. Residues: CASSLVPSWETQYF.

The gene calls are TRBV2 and TRBJ2-3; 13 nucleotides line up with TRBD2. V dropped 6 bases and J dropped 2; count of bases not matched to a gene: 8. CDR1 and CDR2 from the germline V gene are SNHLY and FYNNEI. There are 17 residues in the CDR3. CDR3 protein: CASRAGLAGTNTDTQYF. As DNA, the CDR3 is TGTGCCAGCAGGGCGGGACTAGCGGGGACTAACACAGATACGCAGTATTTT.

The DNA for the CDR3 is TGTGCCACAACGACCCGACAGGGCTACACTGAAGCTTTCTTT. Its translation: CATTTRQGYTEAFF. The rearrangement links TRBV19 to TRBJ1-1; TRBD1 matches 7 bases. The CDR3 spans 14 residues. CDR1 and CDR2 from the germline V gene are LNHDA and SQIVND (reference sequence). V lost 10 bases and J lost 3; bases outside the gene matches: 11.

The gene calls are TRBV11-2 and TRBJ2-7; TRBD2 agrees at 13 bases. V was pared by 5 bases and J by 3 bases, with 4 bases of the junction left unmatched. The CDR3 has 15 residues. Germline V CDR1 and CDR2: SGHAT, FQNNGV. The CDR3, as DNA: TGTGCCAGCAGCCCCCGACTAGCGGGAGGCTACGAGCAGTACTTC. This sequence encodes CASSPRLAGGYEQYF. Variable domain in full (rest from reference TRBV11-2 and TRBJ2-7): EAGVAQSPRYKIIEKRQSVAFWCNPISGHATLYWYQQILGQGPKLLIQFQNNGVVDDSQLPKDRFSAERLKGVDSTLKIQPAKLEDSAVYLCASSPRLAGGYEQYFGPGTRLTVT.

This clone was detected a few times. The genes are TRBV7-9 and TRBJ2-7; 11 nucleotides agree with TRBD2. CDR1 is SEHNR and CDR2 is FQNEAQ in the germline V gene (reference sequence). Trimming cost V 4 bases and J 3 bases; bases outside gene matches: 14. The CDR3 runs 18 residues. Here the CDR3 reads CASSSRTSGPGGDYEQYF. In DNA form, the CDR3 reads TGTGCCAGCAGCTCTCGGACTAGCGGGCCAGGAGGGGACTACGAGCAGTACTTC.

This clone was observed a few times. The CDR3 DNA is TGTGCCAGCAGCTTTAGGCGGGAGACCAAAGAGACCCAGTACTTC. It translates to CASSFRRETKETQYF. The chain carries TRBV7-9 and TRBJ2-5; TRBD2 agrees at 7 bases. The CDR3 has 15 residues. V dropped 3 bases and J dropped 3; count of bases not matched to a gene: 7. Germline assignment: CDR1 SEHNR and CDR2 FQNEAQ (reference sequence).

This chain uses TRBV6-5 with TRBJ1-1; 9 nucleotides match TRBD1. In germline, CDR1 is MNHEY, CDR2 SVGAGI. The V gene end was trimmed by 5 bases and the J gene end by 1 base; junction bases not matched to a gene: 2. CDR3 length equals 14 residues. CDR3 residues: CASSPGQGNTEAFF. The DNA of the CDR3 is TGTGCCAGCAGTCCGGGACAGGGGAACACTGAAGCTTTCTTT.